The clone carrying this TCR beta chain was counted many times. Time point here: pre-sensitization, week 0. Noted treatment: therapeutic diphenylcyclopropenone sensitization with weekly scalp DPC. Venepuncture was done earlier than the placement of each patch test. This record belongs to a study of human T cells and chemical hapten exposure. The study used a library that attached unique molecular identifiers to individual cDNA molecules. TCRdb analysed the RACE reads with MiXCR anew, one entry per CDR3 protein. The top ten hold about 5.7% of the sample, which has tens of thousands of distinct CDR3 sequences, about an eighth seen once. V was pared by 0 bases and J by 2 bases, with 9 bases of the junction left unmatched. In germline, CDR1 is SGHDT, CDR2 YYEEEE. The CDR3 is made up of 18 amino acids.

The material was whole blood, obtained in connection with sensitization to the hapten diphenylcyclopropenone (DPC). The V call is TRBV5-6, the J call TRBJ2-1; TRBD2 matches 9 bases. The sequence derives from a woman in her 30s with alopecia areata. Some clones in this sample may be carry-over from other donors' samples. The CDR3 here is CASSLEEVSSGAYNEQFF. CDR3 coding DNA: TGTGCCAGCAGCTTGGAAGAGGTGTCTAGCGGGGCCTACAATGAGCAGTTCTTC.